The present T cell receptor beta chain was sequenced within a study of human T cells and chemical hapten exposure. MiXCR, applied by TCRdb to the RACE reads, yields one record per CDR3 protein. The top ten hold 2.1% of the sample, which has about 160,000 distinct CDR3 sequences, 25% to 35% seen once. Time point defined: patch test 3, about 24 weeks after DPC sensitization. Regarding treatment: therapeutic diphenylcyclopropenone sensitization with weekly scalp DPC. This clonotype was recorded a few times. Deletions cut 7 bases from V and 1 base from J, with 12 bases between. This CDR3 has 13 amino acids. Germline lookup yields CDR1 SGDLS and CDR2 YYNGEE.

This TCR derives from a woman aged 18-29 years with alopecia areata. Some clones in this sample may be carry-over from other donors' samples. This rearrangement joins TRBV9 to TRBJ2-7; TRBD2 might be the D (5 bases). The specimen comprised whole blood, sampled in connection with sensitization to the hapten diphenylcyclopropenone (DPC). The CDR3 nucleotides are TGTGCCAGCTGCCAGCGGCTGTCCTACGAGCAGTACTTC. Translation gives CASCQRLSYEQYF.